Described below is a single T cell receptor beta chain sequence and its context. This sample stems from a study of T cell responses to AZD1222 COVID-19 vaccine. Using immunoSEQ multiplex PCR, the repertoire was profiled, and TCRdb retains in-frame clones only, with some absent. The sample records some 130,000 clones, less than 95% being singletons. Per the germline V gene, CDR1 is MNHEY and CDR2 is SVGAGI. The CDR3 has 15 residues. Trimming removed 0 bases from V and 5 bases from J, with 11 bases in between. This receptor was identified in an adult in good health. V and J are TRBV6-5 and TRBJ1-5; the D is unclear. The source material was peripheral blood, sampled on day 0 of AZD1222 vaccination. CDR3 region: CASSYSNGPDQPQHF. In DNA form, the CDR3 reads TGTGCCAGCAGTTACTCGAATGGGCCTGATCAGCCCCAGCATTTT.